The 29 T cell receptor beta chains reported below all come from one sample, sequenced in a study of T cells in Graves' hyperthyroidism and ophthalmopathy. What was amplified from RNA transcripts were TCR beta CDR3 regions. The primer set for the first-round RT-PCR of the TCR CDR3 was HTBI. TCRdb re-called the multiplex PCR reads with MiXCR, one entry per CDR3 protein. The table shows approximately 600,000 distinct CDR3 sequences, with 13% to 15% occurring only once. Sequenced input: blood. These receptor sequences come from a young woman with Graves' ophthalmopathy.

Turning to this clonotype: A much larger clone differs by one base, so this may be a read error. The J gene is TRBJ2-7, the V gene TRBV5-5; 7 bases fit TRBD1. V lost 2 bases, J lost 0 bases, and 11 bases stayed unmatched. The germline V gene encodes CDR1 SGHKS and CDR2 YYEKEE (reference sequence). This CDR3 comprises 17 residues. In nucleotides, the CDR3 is TGTGCCAGCAGCTTTAGACGGACAGGCATGAGCTCCTACGAGCAGTACTTC. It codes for CASSFRRTGMSSYEQYF.

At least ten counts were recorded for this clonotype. Here the CDR3 reads CASQGSYEQYF. The CDR3 nucleotides read TGTGCCAGCCAGGGGTCCTACGAGCAGTACTTC. The chain combines TRBV18 with TRBJ2-7, with D tentatively TRBD1 (6 bases). The CDR3 has 11 amino acids. Germline V gives CDR1 KGHSH, CDR2 LQKENI. V dropped 8 bases and J dropped 1 base, with 6 bases sitting between them. Complete variable domain (other parts from reference TRBV18 and TRBJ2-7): NAGVMQNPRHLVRRRGQEARLRCSPMKGHSHVYWYRQLPEEGLKFMVYLQKENIIDESGMPKERFSAEFPKEGPSILRIQQVVRGDSAAYFCASQGSYEQYFGPGTRLTVT.

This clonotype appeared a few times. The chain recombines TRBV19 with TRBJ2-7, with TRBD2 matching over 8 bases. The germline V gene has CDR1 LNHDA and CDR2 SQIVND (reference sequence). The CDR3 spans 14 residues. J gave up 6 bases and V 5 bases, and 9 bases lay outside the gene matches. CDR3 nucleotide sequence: TGTGCCAGTAGTCCGCCGGGACTAGTAGGCGAGCAGTACTTC. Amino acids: CASSPPGLVGEQYF.

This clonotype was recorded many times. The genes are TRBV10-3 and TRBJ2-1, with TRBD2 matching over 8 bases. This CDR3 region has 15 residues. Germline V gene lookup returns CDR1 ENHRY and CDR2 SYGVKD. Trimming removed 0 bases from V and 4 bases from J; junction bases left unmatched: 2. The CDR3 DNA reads TGTGCCATCAGTGAGTCGACTAGCGAGTACAATGAGCAGTTCTTC. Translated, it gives CAISESTSEYNEQFF.

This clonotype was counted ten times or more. The CDR3 coding sequence is TGCAGTGCTAGAGGGCAGGCCTCCCGCTATGGCTACACCTTC. It is translated as CSARGQASRYGYTF. V gene TRBV20-1 combines with J gene TRBJ1-2; D gene ambiguous. This CDR3 spans 14 amino acids. With 1 base removed from V and 4 bases from J, the gap between germline ends came to 13 bases. Germline loops: CDR1 DFQATT, CDR2 SNEGSKA (reference sequence).

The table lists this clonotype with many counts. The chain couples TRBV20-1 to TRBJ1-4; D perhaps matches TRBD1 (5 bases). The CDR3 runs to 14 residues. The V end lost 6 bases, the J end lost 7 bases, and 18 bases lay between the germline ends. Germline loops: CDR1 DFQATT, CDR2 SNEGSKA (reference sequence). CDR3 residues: CSAPRRGGGEKLFF. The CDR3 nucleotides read TGCAGTGCGCCTAGGCGGGGGGGAGGTGAAAAACTGTTTTTT.

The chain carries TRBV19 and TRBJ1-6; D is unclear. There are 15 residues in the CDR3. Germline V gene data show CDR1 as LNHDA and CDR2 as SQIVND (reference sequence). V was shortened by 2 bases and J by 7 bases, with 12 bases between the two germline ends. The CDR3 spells CASSIYGNYNSPLHF. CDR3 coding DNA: TGTGCCAGTAGTATATACGGGAACTACAATTCACCCCTCCACTTT.

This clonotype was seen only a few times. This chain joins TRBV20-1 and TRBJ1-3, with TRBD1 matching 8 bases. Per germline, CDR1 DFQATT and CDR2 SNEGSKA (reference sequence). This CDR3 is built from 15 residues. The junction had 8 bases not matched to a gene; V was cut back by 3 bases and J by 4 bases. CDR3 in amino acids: CSASLSRGLGNTIYF. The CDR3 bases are TGCAGTGCTAGTCTGTCCAGGGGGCTCGGAAACACCATATATTTT.

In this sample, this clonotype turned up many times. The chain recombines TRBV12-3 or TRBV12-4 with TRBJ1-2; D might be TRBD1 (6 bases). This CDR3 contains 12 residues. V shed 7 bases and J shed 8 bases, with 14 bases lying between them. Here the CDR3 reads CASTRDTTGYTF. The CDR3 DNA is TGTGCCAGCACCCGGGACACGACGGGCTACACCTTC.

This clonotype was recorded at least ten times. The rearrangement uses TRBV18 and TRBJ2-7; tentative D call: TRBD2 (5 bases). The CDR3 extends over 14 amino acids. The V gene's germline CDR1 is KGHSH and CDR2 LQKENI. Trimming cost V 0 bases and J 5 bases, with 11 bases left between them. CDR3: CASSPPGVSHEQYF. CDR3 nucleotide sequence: TGTGCCAGCTCACCACCCGGGGTGAGCCACGAGCAGTACTTC.

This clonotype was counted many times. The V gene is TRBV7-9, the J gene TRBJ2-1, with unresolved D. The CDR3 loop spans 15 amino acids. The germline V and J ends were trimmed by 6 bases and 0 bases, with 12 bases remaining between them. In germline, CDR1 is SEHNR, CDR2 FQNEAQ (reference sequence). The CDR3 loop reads CASSEVRSSYNEQFF. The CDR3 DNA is TGTGCCAGCAGTGAAGTGAGGAGCTCCTACAATGAGCAGTTCTTC.

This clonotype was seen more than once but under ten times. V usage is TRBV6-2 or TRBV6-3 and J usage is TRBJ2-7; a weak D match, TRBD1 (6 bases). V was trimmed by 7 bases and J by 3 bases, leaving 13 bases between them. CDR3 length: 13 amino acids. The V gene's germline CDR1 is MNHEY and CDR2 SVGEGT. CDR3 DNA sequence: TGTGCCAGCATCTTACAGGGTGGCTACGAGCAGTACTTC. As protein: CASILQGGYEQYF.

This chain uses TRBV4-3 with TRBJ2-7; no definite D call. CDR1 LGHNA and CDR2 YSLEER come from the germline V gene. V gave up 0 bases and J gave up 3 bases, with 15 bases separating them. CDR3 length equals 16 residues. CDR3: CASSQDFAAGGYEQYF. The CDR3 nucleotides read TGCGCCAGCAGCCAAGATTTTGCGGCCGGCGGCTACGAGCAGTACTTC.

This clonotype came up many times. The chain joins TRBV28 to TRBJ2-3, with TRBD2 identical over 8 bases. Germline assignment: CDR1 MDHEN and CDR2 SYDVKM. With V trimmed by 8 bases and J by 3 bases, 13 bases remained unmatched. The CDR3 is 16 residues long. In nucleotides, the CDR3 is TGTGCCAGCGTGTCGGGAGGGCCTTATATGACAGATACGCAGTATTTT. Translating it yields CASVSGGPYMTDTQYF.

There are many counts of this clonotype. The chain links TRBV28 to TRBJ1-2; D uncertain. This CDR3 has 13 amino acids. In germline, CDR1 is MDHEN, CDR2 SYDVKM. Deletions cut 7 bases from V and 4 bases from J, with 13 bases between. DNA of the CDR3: TGTGCCAGCACTCCCGACCGGGCCTATGGCTACACCTTC. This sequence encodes CASTPDRAYGYTF.

The CDR3 reads CASSDVWDRISYEQYF. As DNA, the CDR3 is TGTGCCAGCAGTGATGTATGGGACAGGATCTCCTACGAGCAGTACTTC. The chain couples TRBV6-1 to TRBJ2-7, with TRBD1 matching over 8 bases. Trimming cost V 3 bases and J 0 bases; bases outside gene matches: 7. Per germline, CDR1 MNHNS and CDR2 SASEGT. The CDR3 runs to 16 residues.

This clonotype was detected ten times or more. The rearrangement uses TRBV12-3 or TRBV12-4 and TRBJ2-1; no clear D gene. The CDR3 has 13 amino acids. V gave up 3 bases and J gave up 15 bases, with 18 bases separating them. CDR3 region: CASSFTGGVIAFF. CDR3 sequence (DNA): TGTGCCAGCAGTTTTACGGGTGGGGTAATAGCGTTCTTC.

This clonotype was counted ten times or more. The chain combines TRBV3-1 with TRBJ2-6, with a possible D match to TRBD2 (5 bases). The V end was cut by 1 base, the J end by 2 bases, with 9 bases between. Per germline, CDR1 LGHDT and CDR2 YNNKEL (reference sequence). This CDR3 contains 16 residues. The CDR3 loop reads CASSQGPGTGANVLTF. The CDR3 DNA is TGTGCCAGCAGCCAAGGGCCCGGGACTGGGGCCAACGTCCTGACTTTC.

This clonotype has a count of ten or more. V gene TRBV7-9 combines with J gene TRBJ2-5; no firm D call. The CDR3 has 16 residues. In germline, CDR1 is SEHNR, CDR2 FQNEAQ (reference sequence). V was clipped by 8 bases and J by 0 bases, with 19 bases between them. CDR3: CASEKPKIEYQETQYF. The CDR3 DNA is TGTGCCAGCGAGAAACCTAAGATCGAGTACCAAGAGACCCAGTACTTC.

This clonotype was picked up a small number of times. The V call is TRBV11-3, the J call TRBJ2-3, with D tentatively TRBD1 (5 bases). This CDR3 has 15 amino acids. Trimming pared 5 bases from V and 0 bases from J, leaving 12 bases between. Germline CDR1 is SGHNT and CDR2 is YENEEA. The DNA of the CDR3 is TGTGCCAGCAGCCAGACAGAGGCTAGCACAGATACGCAGTATTTT. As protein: CASSQTEASTDTQYF.

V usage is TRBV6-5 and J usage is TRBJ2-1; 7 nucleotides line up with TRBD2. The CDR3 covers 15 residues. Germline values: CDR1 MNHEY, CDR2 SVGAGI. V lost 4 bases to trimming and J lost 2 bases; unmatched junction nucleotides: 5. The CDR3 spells CASSSVSGAYNEQFF. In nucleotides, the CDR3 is TGTGCCAGCAGTTCCGTCAGCGGGGCCTACAATGAGCAGTTCTTC.

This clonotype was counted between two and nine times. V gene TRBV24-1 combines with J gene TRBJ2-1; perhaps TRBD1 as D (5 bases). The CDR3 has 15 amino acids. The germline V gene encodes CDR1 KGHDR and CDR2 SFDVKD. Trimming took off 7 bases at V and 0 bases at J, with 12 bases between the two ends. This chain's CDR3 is CATRDSLSSYNEQFF. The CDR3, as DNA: TGTGCCACCAGAGACAGCCTGAGCTCCTACAATGAGCAGTTCTTC.

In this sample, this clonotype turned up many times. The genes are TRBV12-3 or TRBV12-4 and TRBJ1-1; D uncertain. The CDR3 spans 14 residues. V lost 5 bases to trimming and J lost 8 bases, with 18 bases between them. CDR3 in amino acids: CASSPAGSVREAFF. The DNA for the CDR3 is TGTGCCAGCAGTCCCGCTGGGAGCGTTCGCGAAGCTTTCTTT.

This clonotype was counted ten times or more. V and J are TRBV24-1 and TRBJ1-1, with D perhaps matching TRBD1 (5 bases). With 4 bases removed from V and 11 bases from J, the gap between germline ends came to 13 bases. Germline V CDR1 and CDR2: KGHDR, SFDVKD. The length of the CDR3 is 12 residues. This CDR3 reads CATSEYGTWAFF. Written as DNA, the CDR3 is TGTGCCACCAGTGAATACGGGACCTGGGCTTTCTTT.

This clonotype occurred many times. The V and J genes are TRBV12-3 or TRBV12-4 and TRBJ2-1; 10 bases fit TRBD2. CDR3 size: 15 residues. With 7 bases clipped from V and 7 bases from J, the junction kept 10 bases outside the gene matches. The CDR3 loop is CASTPQAGGLNEQFF. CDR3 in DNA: TGTGCCAGCACCCCCCAAGCGGGAGGGTTGAATGAGCAGTTCTTC.

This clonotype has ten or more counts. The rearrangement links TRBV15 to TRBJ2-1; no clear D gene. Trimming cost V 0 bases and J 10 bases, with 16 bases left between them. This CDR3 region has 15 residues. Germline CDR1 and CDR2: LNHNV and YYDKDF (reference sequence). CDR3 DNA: TGTGCCACCAGCAGAGATGCAGCAGCACGACGGGAGCAGTTCTTC. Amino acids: CATSRDAAARREQFF.

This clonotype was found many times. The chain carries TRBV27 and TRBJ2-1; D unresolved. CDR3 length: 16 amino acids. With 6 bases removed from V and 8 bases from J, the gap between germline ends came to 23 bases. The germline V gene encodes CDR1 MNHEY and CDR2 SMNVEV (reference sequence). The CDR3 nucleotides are TGTGCCAGCAGCCCCTCGGGTGGTGACATCTTCGATGAGCAGTTCTTC. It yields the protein CASSPSGGDIFDEQFF.

The CDR3 reads CASSGGQGKNQPQHF. The CDR3 region has the DNA TGTGCCAGCAGCGGGGGACAGGGGAAGAATCAGCCCCAGCATTTT. The chain has TRBV9 and TRBJ1-5, with 10 bases identical to TRBD1. With V trimmed by 3 bases and J by 4 bases, 4 bases remained unmatched. Germline loops: CDR1 SGDLS, CDR2 YYNGEE. The CDR3 runs 15 residues.

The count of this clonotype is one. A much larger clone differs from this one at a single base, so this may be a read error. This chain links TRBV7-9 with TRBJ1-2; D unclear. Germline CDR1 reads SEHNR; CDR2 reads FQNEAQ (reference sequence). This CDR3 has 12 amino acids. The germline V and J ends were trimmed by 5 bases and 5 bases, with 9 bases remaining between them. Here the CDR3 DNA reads TGTGCCAGCAGCAAAGCGGTATATGGCTACACCTTC. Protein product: CASSKAVYGYTF.